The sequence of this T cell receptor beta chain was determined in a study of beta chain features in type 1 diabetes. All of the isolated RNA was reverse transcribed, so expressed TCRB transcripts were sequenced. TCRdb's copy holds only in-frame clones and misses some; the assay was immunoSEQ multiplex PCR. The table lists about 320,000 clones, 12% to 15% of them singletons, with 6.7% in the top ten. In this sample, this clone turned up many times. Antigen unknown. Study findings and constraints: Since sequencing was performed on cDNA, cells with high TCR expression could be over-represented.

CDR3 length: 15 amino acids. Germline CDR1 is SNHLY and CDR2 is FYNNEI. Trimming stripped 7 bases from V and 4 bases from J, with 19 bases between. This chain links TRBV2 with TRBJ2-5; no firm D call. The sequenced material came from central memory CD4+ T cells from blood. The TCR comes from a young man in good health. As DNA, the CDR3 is TGTGCCAGCAAGACTGCCTCAGCAAATGCAGAGACCCAGTACTTC. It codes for CASKTASANAETQYF.